The clone carrying this T cell receptor beta chain was seen ten or more times. Its antigen is as yet unknown. The CDR3 is 12 residues long. Germline V gene data show CDR1 as KGHSH and CDR2 as LQKENI. V gave up 5 bases and J gave up 0 bases, with 3 bases separating them. In TCRdb, the RT-PCR reads were re-called with MiXCR into one record per CDR3 protein. The table lists 500,000 to 550,000 distinct CDR3 sequences, approximately 6.9% of them singletons. This entry belongs to a study of response to subunit inactivated influenza vaccine. Study-level points and caveats: Each seasonal flu vaccination may recruit only limited new T cells, authors suggested.

Sample: PBMCs from blood, taken roughly 24 months after vaccination. The clonotype comes from a man aged 50 to 69 who received an inactivated influenza vaccine. The chain joins TRBV18 to TRBJ2-3; D is ambiguous. In DNA form, the CDR3 reads TGTGCCAGCTCAGGAAGCACAGATACGCAGTATTTT. It codes for CASSGSTDTQYF.